The subject of this entry is one T cell receptor beta chain. The sample belongs to a study of blood T cell repertoires in COVID-19. Whole-study context: COVID-19 samples collected from the United States, Italy and Spain covered acute and convalescent phases.

Per the authors' pipeline: Amplified reference gene primers provided the basis for estimating nucleated cell counts. TCRdb's table, derived via immunoSEQ multiplex PCR, lists solely in-frame clones and lacks some. V, J and clone size are taken as reported in that table, and D and trimming were inferred from the DNA itself. Of around 320,000 clones in the sample, approximately 90% were seen once. CDR3 length equals 16 residues. Sequenced input: peripheral blood. This TCR derives from a woman in her thirties who had recovered from COVID-19. V usage is TRBV21-1 and J usage is TRBJ2-7; TRBD1, the table's D call, lacks a check against the DNA. TRBV21-1 constitutes a pseudogene. The CDR3 region is CASSRAAGTAVYEQYF. The DNA for the CDR3 is TGTGCCAGCAGCAGAGCAGCCGGGACAGCGGTCTACGAGCAGTACTTC.